These 28 T cell receptor beta chains share one sample of origin, sequenced in a study of metastatic and nonmetastatic thyroid tumors. Every patient underwent thyroid surgery untreated. TCRdb reprocessed the PCR reads via MiXCR. The repertoire consists of fewer than 6,500 clones, with approximately 33% occurring once and the leading ten covering roughly 19%. The sequenced sample was adjacent normal tissue. Source of these receptors: a female donor with papillary thyroid cancer or a benign thyroid nodule (not recorded which). Some clones in this sample may be carry-over from other donors' samples.

CDR3 DNA sequence: TGTGCCAGCAGTTATGGGGCCACCGAGCAGTTCTTC. Protein: CASSYGATEQFF. The V call is TRBV6-2 or TRBV6-3, the J call TRBJ2-1, with a tentative D call TRBD1 (5 bases). With 3 bases removed from V and 10 bases from J, the gap between germline ends came to 10 bases. CDR1 and CDR2 (germline): MNHEY, SVGEGT. The CDR3 is 12 residues long.

This clone was seen only a few times. The chain recombines TRBV2 with TRBJ1-6; 7 nucleotides match TRBD1. Per germline, CDR1 SNHLY and CDR2 FYNNEI. The length of the CDR3 is 13 residues. V was pared by 7 bases and J by 10 bases, with 7 bases of the junction left unmatched. CDR3 in amino acids: CASTGGRGSPLHF. CDR3 nucleotides: TGTGCCAGCACGGGGGGCAGGGGGTCACCCCTCCACTTT.

This clone was counted between two and nine times. The chain couples TRBV24-1 to TRBJ1-2, with D unresolved. Germline V gene lookup returns CDR1 KGHDR and CDR2 SFDVKD. The germline V and J ends were trimmed by 1 base and 3 bases, with 2 bases remaining between them. This CDR3 has 12 amino acids. Here the CDR3 DNA reads TGTGCCACCAGTGATTTTGACTATGGCTACACCTTC. Translating it yields CATSDFDYGYTF.

This chain connects TRBV7-6 to TRBJ2-2; no clear D. CDR1 and CDR2 from the germline V gene are SGHVS and FNYEAQ. The CDR3 totals 13 residues. V shed 1 base and J shed 6 bases, with 6 bases lying between them. The CDR3 is CASSLDPSGELFF. The DNA for the CDR3 is TGTGCCAGCAGCTTAGATCCGTCCGGGGAGCTGTTTTTT. Together with reference TRBV7-6 and TRBJ2-2, the CDR3 gives the full variable domain: GAGVSQSPRYKVTKRGQDVALRCDPISGHVSLYWYRQALGQGPEFLTYFNYEAQQDKSGLPNDRFSAERPEGSISTLTIQRTEQRDSAMYRCASSLDPSGELFFGEGSRLTVL.

The chain links TRBV27 to TRBJ1-2, with 9 bases lining up with TRBD1. The J segment lost 2 bases and the V segment lost 1 base, leaving 8 bases of the junction unmatched. The CDR3 consists of 17 residues. Per the germline V gene, CDR1 is MNHEY and CDR2 is SMNVEV (reference sequence). The CDR3 region is CASSLYAPGTGNYGYTF. DNA for the CDR3: TGTGCCAGCAGTTTATACGCTCCGGGGACAGGGAACTATGGCTACACCTTC.

This clone was observed a handful of times. This sequence joins TRBV6-1 and TRBJ1-2; 8 bases are shared with TRBD1. Trimming took 4 bases from V and 5 from J; bases not matched to a gene: 3. Germline loops: CDR1 MNHNS, CDR2 SASEGT. This CDR3 comprises 13 residues. The DNA for the CDR3 is TGTGCCAGCAGTGCGACAGGGGATTATGGCTACACCTTC. Amino acid sequence: CASSATGDYGYTF.

This chain connects TRBV7-9 to TRBJ1-2; D ambiguous. The CDR3 loop spans 14 amino acids. Trimming removed 2 bases at V and 3 bases at J, with 10 bases between. CDR1 and CDR2 (germline): SEHNR, FQNEAQ (reference sequence). The CDR3 coding sequence is TGTGCCAGCAGCTTATCGGTCCGGGACTATGGCTACACCTTC. Translated, it gives CASSLSVRDYGYTF.

The J gene is TRBJ2-7, the V gene TRBV7-3; 10 nucleotides match TRBD2. Germline lookup yields CDR1 SGHTA and CDR2 FQGTGA. The CDR3 contains 15 residues. V was clipped by 0 bases and J by 2 bases; unmatched bases: 1. The DNA for the CDR3 is TGTGCCAGCAGCTTAACTAGCGGGGGGACCTACGAGCAGTACTTC. This codes for CASSLTSGGTYEQYF.

The gene calls are TRBV29-1 and TRBJ2-4; D not resolved. This CDR3 is built from 13 residues. V shed 7 bases and J shed 6 bases, with 16 bases lying between them. The V gene's germline CDR1 is SQVTM and CDR2 ANQGSEA. The CDR3 nucleotides are TGCAGCGCTGCACTTCCCGGAGCAAACATTCAGTACTTC. Translating gives CSAALPGANIQYF.

This chain connects TRBV30 to TRBJ2-2; tentative D call: TRBD1 (7 bases). The CDR3 runs 14 residues. Trimming removed 4 bases from V and 0 bases from J, with 9 bases in between. The germline V gene encodes CDR1 GTSNPN and CDR2 SVGIG (reference sequence). CDR3 sequence (DNA): TGTGCCTGGACAGGGGGGACGAACACCGGGGAGCTGTTTTTT. It specifies CAWTGGTNTGELFF. Full variable domain (outside the CDR3, taken from reference TRBV30 and TRBJ2-2): SQTIHQWPATLVQPVGSPLSLECTVEGTSNPNLYWYRQAAGRGLQLLFYSVGIGQISSEVPQNLSASRPQDRQFILSSKKLLLSDSGFYLCAWTGGTNTGELFFGEGSRLTVL.

J is TRBJ2-7 and V is TRBV20-1; D perhaps matches TRBD2 (6 bases). Deletions cut 6 bases from V and 6 bases from J, with 18 bases between. Looked up from germline, CDR1 is DFQATT and CDR2 is SNEGSKA (reference sequence). The CDR3 covers 13 residues. The CDR3 DNA is TGCAGTGCGACGGCCGGGGGTGCGGCCGAGCAGTACGTC. This gives the protein CSATAGGAAEQYV.

This clone showed up just a few times. The CDR3 DNA reads TGTGCCAGCGAGGGACAGGGGTTCTATGGCTACACCTTC. Its protein is CASEGQGFYGYTF. The chain carries TRBV2 and TRBJ1-2; 10 bases line up with TRBD1. The CDR3 extends over 13 amino acids. The V and J ends lost 8 bases and 4 bases, in that order; junction bases with no gene match: 4. Germline values: CDR1 SNHLY, CDR2 FYNNEI. Full variable domain (missing parts from reference TRBV2 and TRBJ1-2): EPEVTQTPSHQVTQMGQEVILRCVPISNHLYFYWYRQILGQKVEFLVSFYNNEISEKSEIFDDQFSVERPDGSNFTLKIRSTKLEDSAMYFCASEGQGFYGYTFGSGTRLTVV.

The V gene is TRBV5-1, the J gene TRBJ1-3, with no clear D. Trimming cost V 1 base and J 0 bases, with 8 bases left between them. The CDR3 totals 15 residues. The V gene's germline CDR1 is SGHRS and CDR2 YFSETQ. The CDR3 coding sequence is TGCGCCAGCAGCTTGACGTCCCTCTCTGGAAACACCATATATTTT. This sequence encodes CASSLTSLSGNTIYF.

This clone was observed a few times. The V gene is TRBV28, the J gene TRBJ1-1; no clear D gene. The CDR3 is made up of 12 amino acids. V was pared by 8 bases and J by 0 bases, with 7 bases between. Germline values: CDR1 MDHEN, CDR2 SYDVKM. CDR3 DNA: TGTGCCAGCTTACGTATGAACACTGAAGCTTTCTTT. Its protein is CASLRMNTEAFF.

This rearrangement joins TRBV3-1 to TRBJ2-7; TRBD1 is a possible D gene (5 bases). The CDR3 covers 12 residues. The V and J ends lost 3 bases and 6 bases respectively, with 9 bases between them. Germline values: CDR1 LGHDT, CDR2 YNNKEL (reference sequence). CDR3 residues: CASSQQGGEQYF. The DNA for the CDR3 is TGTGCCAGCAGCCAGCAGGGCGGCGAGCAGTACTTC.

This rearrangement joins TRBV3-1 to TRBJ2-2, with a possible D match to TRBD2 (6 bases). The CDR3 is 16 residues long. Germline assignment: CDR1 LGHDT and CDR2 YNNKEL (reference sequence). V was clipped by 1 base and J by 4 bases, with 13 bases between them. The CDR3 protein is CASSQGVTSTTGELFF. The CDR3 DNA reads TGTGCCAGCAGCCAAGGGGTGACTAGTACCACCGGGGAGCTGTTTTTT.

The chain links TRBV6-1 to TRBJ2-2, with D uncertain. CDR1 and CDR2 from the germline V gene are MNHNS and SASEGT. Trimming pared 4 bases from V and 4 bases from J, leaving 4 bases between. This CDR3 has 12 amino acids. The CDR3 sequence: CASSASTGELFF. CDR3 DNA: TGTGCCAGCAGTGCGTCCACCGGGGAGCTGTTTTTT.

This clone has just a few counts. This sequence joins TRBV19 and TRBJ2-3; TRBD1 might be the D (6 bases). This CDR3 has 15 residues. Germline V gene sequence: CDR1 LNHDA, CDR2 SQIVND (reference sequence). V was trimmed by 8 bases and J by 6 bases, leaving 21 bases between them. The CDR3 region is CASYPLQGTTDTQYF. The CDR3 DNA is TGTGCCAGTTACCCGCTACAGGGAACTACTGATACGCAGTATTTT.

The chain joins TRBV27 to TRBJ2-1; possibly TRBD2 for D (6 bases). The CDR3 consists of 13 residues. CDR1 is MNHEY, CDR2 SMNVEV, per germline (reference sequence). Trimming cost V 3 bases and J 7 bases, with 10 bases left between them. Here the CDR3 DNA reads TGTGCCAGCAGTTTGCGGGATCAGAATGAGCAGTTCTTC. Translation: CASSLRDQNEQFF.

The chain recombines TRBV11-2 with TRBJ1-4; D perhaps matches TRBD1 (5 bases). V was trimmed by 1 base and J by 4 bases, leaving 13 bases between them. The CDR3 consists of 16 residues. Germline V gives CDR1 SGHAT, CDR2 FQNNGV. The CDR3 nucleotides read TGTGCCAGCAGCTTAGGGGAGGGGTACCGTAATGAAAAACTGTTTTTT. Its protein is CASSLGEGYRNEKLFF.

The chain combines TRBV2 with TRBJ2-7, with D possibly being TRBD2 (5 bases). Per the germline V gene, CDR1 is SNHLY and CDR2 is FYNNEI. Trimming took 6 bases from V and 0 from J, leaving 12 bases between them. This CDR3 has 14 amino acids. The DNA for the CDR3 is TGTGCCAGCAGACTGGACTGGTCCTCCTACGAGCAGTACTTC. Residues: CASRLDWSSYEQYF. The full variable domain, completed using reference TRBV2 and TRBJ2-7, is EPEVTQTPSHQVTQMGQEVILRCVPISNHLYFYWYRQILGQKVEFLVSFYNNEISEKSEIFDDQFSVERPDGSNFTLKIRSTKLEDSAMYFCASRLDWSSYEQYFGPGTRLTVT.

This chain links TRBV6-1 with TRBJ2-7, with a weak D call TRBD2 (5 bases). Trimming removed 10 bases from V and 0 bases from J, with 13 bases in between. The CDR3 totals 13 residues. The germline V gene encodes CDR1 MNHNS and CDR2 SASEGT. The CDR3 nucleotides read TGTGCCACCATAGCGACCAGCTCCTACGAGCAGTACTTC. Translation gives CATIATSSYEQYF.

V and J are TRBV20-1 and TRBJ1-6, with D uncertain. V lost 6 bases, J lost 9 bases, and 12 bases lay in between. The CDR3 length is 12 residues. Germline CDR1 and CDR2: DFQATT and SNEGSKA (reference sequence). The CDR3 sequence is CSAGRRFSPLHF. The CDR3 bases are TGCAGTGCCGGTAGGAGGTTTTCACCCCTCCACTTT.

This clone was counted a few times. The chain links TRBV6-5 to TRBJ2-7; D is undetermined. The CDR3 runs 15 residues. The V gene's germline CDR1 is MNHEY and CDR2 SVGAGI. Between the trimmed V and J ends, which lost 0 bases and 3 bases, there was a span of 12 bases. The CDR3 bases are TGTGCCAGCAGTTACTCTGGGCAGATGCTCTACGAGCAGTACTTC. The encoded protein is CASSYSGQMLYEQYF.

This clone was counted a few times. V gene TRBV6-1 combines with J gene TRBJ2-7, with 11 bases matching TRBD1. This CDR3 region has 15 residues. J gave up 2 bases and V 5 bases, and 5 bases lay outside the gene matches. The germline V gene has CDR1 MNHNS and CDR2 SASEGT. CDR3 residues: CASSSPGQGAYEQYF. CDR3 sequence (DNA): TGTGCCAGCAGTTCGCCGGGACAGGGGGCCTACGAGCAGTACTTC.

This clone was seen only a few times. The genes are TRBV6-5 and TRBJ2-2; 11 positions agree with TRBD2. The CDR3 runs to 18 residues. J lost 4 bases, V lost 2 bases, and 9 bases had no gene match. Germline V gives CDR1 MNHEY, CDR2 SVGAGI. The CDR3 region is CASSYLAGGIGPTGELFF. CDR3 sequence (DNA): TGTGCCAGCAGTTACCTAGCGGGAGGAATCGGCCCCACCGGGGAGCTGTTTTTT.

This clone occurred a few times. The genes are TRBV6-1 and TRBJ1-6; TRBD1 might be the D (5 bases). V was clipped by 1 base and J by 7 bases, with 14 bases between them. Germline V lookup: CDR1 MNHNS, CDR2 SASEGT. CDR3 length equals 16 residues. The CDR3 sequence is CASSEGPAGVNSPLHF. The CDR3 nucleotides read TGTGCCAGCAGTGAAGGACCCGCGGGGGTCAATTCACCCCTCCACTTT.

This clone turned up a few times. The chain joins TRBV10-3 to TRBJ2-7, with 9 bases matching TRBD1. J gave up 5 bases and V 0 bases, and 5 bases lay outside the gene matches. Germline CDR1 and CDR2: ENHRY and SYGVKD. This CDR3 has 15 residues. CDR3 nucleotide sequence: TGTGCCATCAGTGAGTCGGGACAGGGAGGCCACGAGCAGTACTTC. Protein sequence: CAISESGQGGHEQYF.